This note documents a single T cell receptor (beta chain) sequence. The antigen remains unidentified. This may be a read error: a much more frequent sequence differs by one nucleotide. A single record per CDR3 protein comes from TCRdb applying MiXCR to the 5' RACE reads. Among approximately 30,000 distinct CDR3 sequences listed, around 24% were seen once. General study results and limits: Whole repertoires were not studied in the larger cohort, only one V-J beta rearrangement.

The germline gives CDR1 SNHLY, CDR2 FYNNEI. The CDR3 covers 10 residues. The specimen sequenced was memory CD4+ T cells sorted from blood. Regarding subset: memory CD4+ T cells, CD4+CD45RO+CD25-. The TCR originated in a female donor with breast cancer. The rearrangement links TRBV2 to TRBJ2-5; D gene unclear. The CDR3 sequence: CASGEESQYF. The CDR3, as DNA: TGTGCCAGCGGAGAAGAGTCCCAGTACTTC.